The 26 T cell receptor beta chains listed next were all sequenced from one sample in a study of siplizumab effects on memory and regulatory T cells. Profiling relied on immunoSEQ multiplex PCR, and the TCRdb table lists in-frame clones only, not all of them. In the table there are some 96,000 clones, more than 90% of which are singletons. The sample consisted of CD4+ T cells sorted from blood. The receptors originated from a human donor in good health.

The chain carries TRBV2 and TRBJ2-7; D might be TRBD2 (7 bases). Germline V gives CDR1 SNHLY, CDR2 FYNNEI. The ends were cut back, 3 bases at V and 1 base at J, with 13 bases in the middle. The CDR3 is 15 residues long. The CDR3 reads CASSEGGALSYEQYF. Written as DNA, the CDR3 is TGTGCCAGCAGTGAGGGGGGGGCCCTATCCTACGAGCAGTACTTC.

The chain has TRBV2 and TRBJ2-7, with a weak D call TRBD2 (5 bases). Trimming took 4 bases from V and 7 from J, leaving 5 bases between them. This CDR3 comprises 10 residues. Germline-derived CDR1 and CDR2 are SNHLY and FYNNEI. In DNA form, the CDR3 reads TGTGCCAGCAGTGCGGGGGAGCAGTACTTC. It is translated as CASSAGEQYF. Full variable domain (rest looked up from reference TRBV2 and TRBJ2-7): EPEVTQTPSHQVTQMGQEVILRCVPISNHLYFYWYRQILGQKVEFLVSFYNNEISEKSEIFDDQFSVERPDGSNFTLKIRSTKLEDSAMYFCASSAGEQYFGPGTRLTVT.

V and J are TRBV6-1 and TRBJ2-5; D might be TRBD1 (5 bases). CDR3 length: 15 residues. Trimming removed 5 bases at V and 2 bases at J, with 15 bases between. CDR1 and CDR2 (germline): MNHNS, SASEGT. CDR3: CASSLSDTTQETQYF. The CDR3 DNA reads TGTGCCAGCAGTCTTTCGGACACCACGCAAGAGACCCAGTACTTC.

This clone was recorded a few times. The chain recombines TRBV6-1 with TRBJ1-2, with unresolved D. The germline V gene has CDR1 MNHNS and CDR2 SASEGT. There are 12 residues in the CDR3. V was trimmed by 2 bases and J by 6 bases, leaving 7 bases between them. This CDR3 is CASSESGDGYTF. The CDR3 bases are TGTGCCAGCAGTGAAAGCGGGGATGGCTACACCTTC.

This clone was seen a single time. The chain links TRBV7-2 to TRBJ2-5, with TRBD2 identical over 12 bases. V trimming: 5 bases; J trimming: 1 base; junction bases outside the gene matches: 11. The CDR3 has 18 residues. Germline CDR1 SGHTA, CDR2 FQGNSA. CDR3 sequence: CASSPRLAGGPIQETQYF. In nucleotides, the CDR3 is TGTGCCAGCAGCCCACGGCTAGCGGGGGGGCCTATCCAAGAGACCCAGTACTTC.

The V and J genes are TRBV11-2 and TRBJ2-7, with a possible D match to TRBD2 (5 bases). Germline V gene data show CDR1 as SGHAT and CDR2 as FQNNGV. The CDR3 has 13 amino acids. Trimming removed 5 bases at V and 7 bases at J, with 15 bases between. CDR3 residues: CASSPNIRGEQYF. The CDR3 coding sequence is TGTGCCAGCAGCCCCAACATCCGGGGTGAGCAGTACTTC.

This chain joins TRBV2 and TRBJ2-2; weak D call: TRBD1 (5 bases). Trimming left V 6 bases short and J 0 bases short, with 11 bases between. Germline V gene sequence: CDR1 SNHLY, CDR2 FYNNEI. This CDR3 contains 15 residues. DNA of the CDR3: TGTGCCAGCAGCGGTTACAGGCCGAACACCGGGGAGCTGTTTTTT. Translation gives CASSGYRPNTGELFF.

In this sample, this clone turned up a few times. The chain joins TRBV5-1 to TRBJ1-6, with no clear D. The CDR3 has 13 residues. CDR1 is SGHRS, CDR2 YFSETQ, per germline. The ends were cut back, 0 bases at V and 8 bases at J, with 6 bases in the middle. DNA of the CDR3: TGCGCCAGCAGCTTGGCCCTGGATTCACCCCTCCACTTT. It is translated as CASSLALDSPLHF.

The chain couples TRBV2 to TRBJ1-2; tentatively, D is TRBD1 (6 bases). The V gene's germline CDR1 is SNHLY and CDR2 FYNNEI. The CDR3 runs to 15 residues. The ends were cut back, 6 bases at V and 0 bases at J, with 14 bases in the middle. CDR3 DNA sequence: TGTGCCAGCAGCACTACGACAGGCTCTAACTATGGCTACACCTTC. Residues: CASSTTTGSNYGYTF.

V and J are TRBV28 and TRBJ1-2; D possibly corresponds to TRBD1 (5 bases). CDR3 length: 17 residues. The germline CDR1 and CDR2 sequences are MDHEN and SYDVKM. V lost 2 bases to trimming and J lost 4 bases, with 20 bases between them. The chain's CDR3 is CASSLQATAGGTYGYTF. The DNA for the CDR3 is TGTGCCAGCAGTTTACAAGCGACGGCGGGAGGGACCTATGGCTACACCTTC.

This chain's CDR3 is CASSPIAGTDTEAFF. In DNA, the CDR3 is TGTGCCAGCAGCCCAATTGCCGGGACAGACACTGAAGCTTTCTTT. The V call is TRBV2, the J call TRBJ1-1; 7 nucleotides agree with TRBD1. CDR3 size: 15 residues. Germline V gives CDR1 SNHLY, CDR2 FYNNEI. Trimming took 6 bases from V and 3 from J; bases not matched to a gene: 10.

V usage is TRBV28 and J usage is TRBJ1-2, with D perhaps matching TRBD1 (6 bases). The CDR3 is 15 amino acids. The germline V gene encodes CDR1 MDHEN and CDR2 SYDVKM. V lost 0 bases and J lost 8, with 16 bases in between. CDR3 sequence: CASSLWNPGVGGYTF. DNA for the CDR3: TGTGCCAGCAGTTTATGGAATCCAGGGGTGGGAGGCTACACCTTC.

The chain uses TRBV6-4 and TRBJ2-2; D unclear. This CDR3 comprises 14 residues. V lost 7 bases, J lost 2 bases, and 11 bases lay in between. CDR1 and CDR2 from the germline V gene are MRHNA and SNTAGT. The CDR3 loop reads CASMPGINTGELFF. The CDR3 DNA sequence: TGTGCCAGCATGCCGGGTATAAACACCGGGGAGCTGTTTTTT.

The CDR3 region is CASILATGRTEAFF. CDR3 coding DNA: TGTGCCAGCATCCTTGCGACAGGGCGAACTGAAGCTTTCTTT. The chain combines TRBV7-9 with TRBJ1-1; 7 bases line up with TRBD1. V gave up 7 bases and J gave up 5 bases; unmatched junction bases: 10. There are 14 residues in the CDR3. The germline V gene has CDR1 SEHNR and CDR2 FQNEAQ (reference sequence).

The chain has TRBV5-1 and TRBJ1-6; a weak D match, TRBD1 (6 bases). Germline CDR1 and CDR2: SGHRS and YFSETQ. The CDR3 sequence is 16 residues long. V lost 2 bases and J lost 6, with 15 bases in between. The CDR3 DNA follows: TGCGCCAGCAGCTTACAGGGCCTCGATGGTAATTCACCCCTCCACTTT. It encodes CASSLQGLDGNSPLHF.

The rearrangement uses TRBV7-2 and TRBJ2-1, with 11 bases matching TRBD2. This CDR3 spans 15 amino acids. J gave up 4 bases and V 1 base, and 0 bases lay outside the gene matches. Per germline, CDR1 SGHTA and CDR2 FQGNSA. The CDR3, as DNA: TGTGCCAGCAGCTTAGGACTAGCGGGGTACAATGAGCAGTTCTTC. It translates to CASSLGLAGYNEQFF.

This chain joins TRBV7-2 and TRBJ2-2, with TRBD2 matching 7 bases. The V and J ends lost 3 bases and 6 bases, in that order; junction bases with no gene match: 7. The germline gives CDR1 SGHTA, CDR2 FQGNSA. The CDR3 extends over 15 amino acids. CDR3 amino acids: CASSLGGGIAGELFF. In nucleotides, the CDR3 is TGTGCCAGCAGCTTGGGCGGGGGAATCGCCGGGGAGCTGTTTTTT.

CDR3 residues: CASSFGGYSYNEQFF. For the CDR3, the DNA is TGTGCCAGCAGCTTCGGCGGATACTCCTACAATGAGCAGTTCTTC. This chain uses TRBV5-6 with TRBJ2-1; D ambiguous. Germline-derived CDR1 and CDR2 are SGHDT and YYEEEE. The CDR3 covers 15 residues. V was cut by 2 bases and J by 0 bases, with 9 bases left in between.

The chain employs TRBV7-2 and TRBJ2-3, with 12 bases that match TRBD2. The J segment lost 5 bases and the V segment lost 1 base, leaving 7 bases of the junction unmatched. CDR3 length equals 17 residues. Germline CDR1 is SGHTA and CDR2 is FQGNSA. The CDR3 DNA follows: TGTGCCAGCAGCTTAGTCCCTAGCGGGGGGGCTGTAGATACGCAGTATTTT. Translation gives CASSLVPSGGAVDTQYF.

CDR3: CASSGPGHPLTDTQYF. In DNA form, the CDR3 reads TGTGCCAGCAGCGGACCGGGACACCCTCTCACAGATACGCAGTATTTT. The chain carries TRBV7-9 and TRBJ2-3, with a tentative D call TRBD1 (6 bases). This CDR3 contains 16 residues. Trimming pared 5 bases from V and 2 bases from J, leaving 17 bases between. CDR1 and CDR2 from the germline V gene are SEHNR and FQNEAQ (reference sequence).

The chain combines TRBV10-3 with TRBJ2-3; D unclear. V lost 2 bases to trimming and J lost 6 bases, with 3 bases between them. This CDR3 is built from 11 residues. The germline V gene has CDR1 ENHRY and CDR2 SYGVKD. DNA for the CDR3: TGTGCCATCAGTGAGAGGGATACGCAGTATTTT. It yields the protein CAISERDTQYF.

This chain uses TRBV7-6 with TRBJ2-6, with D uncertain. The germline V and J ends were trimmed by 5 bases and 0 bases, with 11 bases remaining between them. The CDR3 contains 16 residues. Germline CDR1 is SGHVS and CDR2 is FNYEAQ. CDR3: CASSPMAPSGANVLTF. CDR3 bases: TGTGCCAGCAGCCCGATGGCCCCCTCTGGGGCCAACGTCCTGACTTTC.

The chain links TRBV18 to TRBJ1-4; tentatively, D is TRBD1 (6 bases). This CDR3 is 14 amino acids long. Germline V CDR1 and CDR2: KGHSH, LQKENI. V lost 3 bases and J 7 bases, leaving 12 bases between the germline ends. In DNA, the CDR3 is TGTGCCAGCTCACCCTCAGACAGGCCTGAAAAACTGTTTTTT. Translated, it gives CASSPSDRPEKLFF.

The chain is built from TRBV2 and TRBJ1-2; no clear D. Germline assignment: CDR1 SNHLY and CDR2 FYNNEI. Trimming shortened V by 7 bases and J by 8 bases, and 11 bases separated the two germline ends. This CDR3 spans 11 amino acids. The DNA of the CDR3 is TGTGCCAGCATAGAGGGCTGGGGCTACACCTTC. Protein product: CASIEGWGYTF.

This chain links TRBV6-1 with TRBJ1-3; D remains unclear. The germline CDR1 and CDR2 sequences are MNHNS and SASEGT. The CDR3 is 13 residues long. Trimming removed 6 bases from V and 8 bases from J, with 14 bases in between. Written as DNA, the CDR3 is TGTGCCAGCAGGTGGCGGTTGGCGGACACCATATATTTT. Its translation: CASRWRLADTIYF.

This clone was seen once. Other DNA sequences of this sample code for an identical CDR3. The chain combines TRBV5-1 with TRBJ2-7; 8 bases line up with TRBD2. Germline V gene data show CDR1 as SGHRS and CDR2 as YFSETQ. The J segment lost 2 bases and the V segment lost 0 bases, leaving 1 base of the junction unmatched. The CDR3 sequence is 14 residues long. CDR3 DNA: TGCGCCAGCAGCTTGGGCGGGGGGACCTACGAGCAGTACTTC. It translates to CASSLGGGTYEQYF.